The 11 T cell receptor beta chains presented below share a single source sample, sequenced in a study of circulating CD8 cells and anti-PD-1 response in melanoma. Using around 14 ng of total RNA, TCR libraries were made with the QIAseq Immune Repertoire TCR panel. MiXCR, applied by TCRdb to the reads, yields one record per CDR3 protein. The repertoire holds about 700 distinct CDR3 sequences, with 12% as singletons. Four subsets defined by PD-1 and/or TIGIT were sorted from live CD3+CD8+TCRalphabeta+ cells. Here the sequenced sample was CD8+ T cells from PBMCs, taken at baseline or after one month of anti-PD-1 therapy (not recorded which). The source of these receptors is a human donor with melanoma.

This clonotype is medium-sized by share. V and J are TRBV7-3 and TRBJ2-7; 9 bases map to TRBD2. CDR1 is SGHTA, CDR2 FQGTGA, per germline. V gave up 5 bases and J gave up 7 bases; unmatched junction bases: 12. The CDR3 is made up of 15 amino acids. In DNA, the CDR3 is TGTGCCAGCAGCCCGGGGGCCGCTAGCGGGGAAGAGCAGTACTTC. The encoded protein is CASSPGAASGEEQYF. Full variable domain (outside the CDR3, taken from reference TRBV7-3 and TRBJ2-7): GAGVSQTPSNKVTEKGKYVELRCDPISGHTALYWYRQSLGQGPEFLIYFQGTGAADDSGLPNDRFFAVRPEGSVSTLKIQRTERGDSAVYLCASSPGAASGEEQYFGPGTRLTVT.

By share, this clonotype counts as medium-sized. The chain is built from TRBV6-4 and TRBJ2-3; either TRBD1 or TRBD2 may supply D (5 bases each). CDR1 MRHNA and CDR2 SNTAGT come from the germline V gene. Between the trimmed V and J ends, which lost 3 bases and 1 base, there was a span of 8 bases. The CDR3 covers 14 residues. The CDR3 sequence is CASSERGGTDTQYF. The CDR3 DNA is TGTGCCAGCAGTGAGAGGGGCGGCACAGATACGCAGTATTTT.

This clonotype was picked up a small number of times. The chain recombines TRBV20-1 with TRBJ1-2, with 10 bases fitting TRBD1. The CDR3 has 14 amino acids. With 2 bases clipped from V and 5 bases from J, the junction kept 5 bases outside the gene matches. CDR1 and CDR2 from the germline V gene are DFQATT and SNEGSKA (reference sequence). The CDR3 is CSARLTGGRYGYTF. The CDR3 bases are TGCAGTGCTAGACTGACAGGGGGCCGGTATGGCTACACCTTC.

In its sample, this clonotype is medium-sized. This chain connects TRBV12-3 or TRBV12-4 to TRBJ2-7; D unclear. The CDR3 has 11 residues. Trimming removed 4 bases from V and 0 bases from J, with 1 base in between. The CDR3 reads CASSSSYEQYF. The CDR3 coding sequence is TGTGCCAGCAGTTCCTCCTACGAGCAGTACTTC.

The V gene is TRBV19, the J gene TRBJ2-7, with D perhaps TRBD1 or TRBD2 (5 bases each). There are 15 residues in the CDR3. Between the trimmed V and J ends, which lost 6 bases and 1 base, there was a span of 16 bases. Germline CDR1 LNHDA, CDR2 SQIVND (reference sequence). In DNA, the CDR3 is TGTGCCAGTAGCGCATTTGTTGGGGGTTCCTACGAGCAGTACTTC. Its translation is CASSAFVGGSYEQYF. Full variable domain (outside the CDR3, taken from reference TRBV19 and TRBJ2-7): DGGITQSPKYLFRKEGQNVTLSCEQNLNHDAMYWYRQDPGQGLRLIYYSQIVNDFQKGDIAEGYSVSREKKESFPLTVTSAQKNPTAFYLCASSAFVGGSYEQYFGPGTRLTVT.

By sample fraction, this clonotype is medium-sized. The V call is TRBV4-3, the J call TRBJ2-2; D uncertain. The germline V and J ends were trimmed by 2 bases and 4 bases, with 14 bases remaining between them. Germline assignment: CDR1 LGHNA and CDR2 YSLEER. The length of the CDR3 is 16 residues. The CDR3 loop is CASSQTDLLGTGELFF. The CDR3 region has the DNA TGCGCCAGCAGCCAAACTGACCTCCTTGGCACCGGGGAGCTGTTTTTT.

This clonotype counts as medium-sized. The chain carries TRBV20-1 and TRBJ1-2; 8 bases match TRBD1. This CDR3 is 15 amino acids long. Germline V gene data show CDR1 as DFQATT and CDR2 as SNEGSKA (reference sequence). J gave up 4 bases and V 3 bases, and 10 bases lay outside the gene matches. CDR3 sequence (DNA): TGCAGTGCTAGGGAGCAGGGGGCTCTCCCCTATGGCTACACCTTC. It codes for CSAREQGALPYGYTF.

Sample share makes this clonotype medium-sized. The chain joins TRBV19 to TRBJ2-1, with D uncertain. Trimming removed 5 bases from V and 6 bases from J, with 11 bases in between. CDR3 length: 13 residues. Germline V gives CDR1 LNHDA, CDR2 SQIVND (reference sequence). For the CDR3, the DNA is TGTGCCAGTAGTCCCCTCTTAGGCAATGAGCAGTTCTTC. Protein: CASSPLLGNEQFF. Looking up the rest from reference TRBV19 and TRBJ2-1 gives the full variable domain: DGGITQSPKYLFRKEGQNVTLSCEQNLNHDAMYWYRQDPGQGLRLIYYSQIVNDFQKGDIAEGYSVSREKKESFPLTVTSAQKNPTAFYLCASSPLLGNEQFFGPGTRLTVL.

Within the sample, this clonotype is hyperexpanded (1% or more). This chain's CDR3 is CASSADRGWYEQYF. In nucleotides, the CDR3 is TGTGCCAGCAGTGCGGACAGGGGATGGTACGAGCAGTACTTC. This chain uses TRBV6-6 with TRBJ2-7; 9 nucleotides agree with TRBD1. V lost 5 bases, J lost 4 bases, and 6 bases stayed unmatched. CDR1 MNHNY and CDR2 SVGAGI come from the germline V gene (reference sequence). This CDR3 contains 14 residues.

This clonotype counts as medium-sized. The DNA for the CDR3 is TGTGCCAGCAGTTTCGGGGGGACAGGGGGAGCAGATACGCAGTATTTT. Its translation is CASSFGGTGGADTQYF. V gene TRBV27 combines with J gene TRBJ2-3; 11 positions match TRBD1. V lost 3 bases to trimming and J lost 4 bases; unmatched junction nucleotides: 6. From germline, CDR1 is MNHEY and CDR2 SMNVEV (reference sequence). The CDR3 runs 16 residues.

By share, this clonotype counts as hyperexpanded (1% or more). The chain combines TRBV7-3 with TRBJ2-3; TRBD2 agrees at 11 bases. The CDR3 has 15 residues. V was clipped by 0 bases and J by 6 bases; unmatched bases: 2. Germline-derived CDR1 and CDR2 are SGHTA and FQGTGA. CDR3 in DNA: TGTGCCAGCAGCTTAACCCCTAGCGGGGGGGATACGCAGTATTTT. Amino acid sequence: CASSLTPSGGDTQYF.